Listed here is a single T cell receptor (beta chain). The target antigen is unknown. The data originate from a study of regulatory T cells in long-lasting Graves disease. The germline gives CDR1 SGHNT, CDR2 YYREEE (reference sequence). V dropped 4 bases and J dropped 6 bases, with 11 bases sitting between them. The CDR3 sequence is 12 residues long. Documented time point: persistent/refractory GD, antithyroid drugs over 5 years with positive TRAb. Extracted PBMC RNA gave rise to the TCR library. It was by American Thyroid Association guidelines that Graves' disease was diagnosed. Patient provenance is recorded as an endocrinology department in Xi'an, China. Library construction for TCR beta used iRepertoire HTBI primers and Arm-PCR of CDR3 regions. One entry per CDR3 protein results from TCRdb running MiXCR on the multiplex PCR reads. Of about 660,000 distinct CDR3 sequences listed, about 30% are singletons.

General study findings and limits: Persistent disease exhibited a predilection for TRBV28, TRBJ1-2 and TRBJ2-5. Peripheral blood was the sole material, not thyroid tissue.

The specimen was peripheral blood mononuclear cells (PBMCs), collected when the disease was refractory, from a patient treated with antithyroid drugs. The V gene is TRBV5-4, the J gene TRBJ2-7; no definite D call. This TCR was recovered from a female donor with Graves disease. CDR3 coding DNA: TGTGCCAGCAGCCCTTCCGCCTGCGAGCAGTACTTC. It specifies CASSPSACEQYF.